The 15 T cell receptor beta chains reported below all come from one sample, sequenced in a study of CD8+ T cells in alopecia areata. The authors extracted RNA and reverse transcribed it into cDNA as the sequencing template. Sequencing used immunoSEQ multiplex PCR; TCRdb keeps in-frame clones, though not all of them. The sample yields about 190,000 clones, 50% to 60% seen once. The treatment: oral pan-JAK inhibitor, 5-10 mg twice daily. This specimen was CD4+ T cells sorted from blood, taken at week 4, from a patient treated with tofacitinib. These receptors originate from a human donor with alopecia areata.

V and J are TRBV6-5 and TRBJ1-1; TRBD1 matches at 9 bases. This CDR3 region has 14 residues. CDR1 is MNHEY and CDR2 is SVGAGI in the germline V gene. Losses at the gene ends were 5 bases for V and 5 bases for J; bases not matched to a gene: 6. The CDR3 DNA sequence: TGTGCCAGCAGTCACCGGGACAGGGTTACTGAAGCTTTCTTT. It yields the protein CASSHRDRVTEAFF.

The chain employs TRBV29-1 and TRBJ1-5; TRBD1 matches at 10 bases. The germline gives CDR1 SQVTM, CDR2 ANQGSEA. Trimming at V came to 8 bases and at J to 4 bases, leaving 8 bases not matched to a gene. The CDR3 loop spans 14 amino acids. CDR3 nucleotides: TGCAGCACCGAAGAGGACAGGGGGAATCAGCCCCAGCATTTT. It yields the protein CSTEEDRGNQPQHF.

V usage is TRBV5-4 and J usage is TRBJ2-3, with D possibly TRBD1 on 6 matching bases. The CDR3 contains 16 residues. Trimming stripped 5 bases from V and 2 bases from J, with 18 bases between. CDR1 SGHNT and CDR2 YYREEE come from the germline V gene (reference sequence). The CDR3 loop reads CASRGQGRSNTDTQYF. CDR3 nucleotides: TGTGCCAGCAGGGGGCAGGGGCGGTCCAACACAGATACGCAGTATTTT. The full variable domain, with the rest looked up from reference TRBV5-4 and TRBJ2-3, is ETGVTQSPTHLIKTRGQQVTLRCSSQSGHNTVSWYQQALGQGPQFIFQYYREEENGRGNFPPRFSGLQFPNYSSELNVNALELDDSALYLCASRGQGRSNTDTQYFGPGTRLTVL.

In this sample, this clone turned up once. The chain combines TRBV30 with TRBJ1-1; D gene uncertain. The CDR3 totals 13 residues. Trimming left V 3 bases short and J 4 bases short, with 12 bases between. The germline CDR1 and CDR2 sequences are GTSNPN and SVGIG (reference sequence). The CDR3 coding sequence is TGTGCCTGGAGGGCGGGTTATGGCACTGAAGCTTTCTTT. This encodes CAWRAGYGTEAFF.

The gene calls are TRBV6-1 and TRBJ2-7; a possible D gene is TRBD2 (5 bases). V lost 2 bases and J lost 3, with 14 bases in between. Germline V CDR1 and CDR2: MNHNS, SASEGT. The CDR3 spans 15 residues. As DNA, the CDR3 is TGTGCCAGCAGTGAACGGACTCGGACCCTCTACGAGCAGTACTTC. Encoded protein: CASSERTRTLYEQYF.

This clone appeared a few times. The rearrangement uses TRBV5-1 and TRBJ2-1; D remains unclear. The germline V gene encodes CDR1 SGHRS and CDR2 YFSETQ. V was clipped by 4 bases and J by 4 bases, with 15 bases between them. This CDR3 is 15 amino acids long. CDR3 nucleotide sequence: TGCGCCAGCAGCCCAGCCTCCCCTTTTTACAATGAGCAGTTCTTC. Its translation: CASSPASPFYNEQFF.

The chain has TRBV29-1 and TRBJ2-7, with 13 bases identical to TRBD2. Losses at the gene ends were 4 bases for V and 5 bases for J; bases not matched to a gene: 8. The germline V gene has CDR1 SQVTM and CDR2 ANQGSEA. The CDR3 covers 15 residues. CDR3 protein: CSVGGMGLAGHEQYF. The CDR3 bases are TGCAGCGTTGGTGGGATGGGACTAGCGGGACACGAGCAGTACTTC.

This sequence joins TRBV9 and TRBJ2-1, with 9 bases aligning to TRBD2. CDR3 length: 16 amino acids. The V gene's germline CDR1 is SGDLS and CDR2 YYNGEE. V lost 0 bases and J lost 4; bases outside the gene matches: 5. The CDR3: CASSVAVAGGYNEQFF. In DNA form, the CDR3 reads TGTGCCAGCAGCGTAGCTGTGGCGGGAGGGTACAATGAGCAGTTCTTC.

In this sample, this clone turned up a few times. In DNA, the CDR3 is TGTGCCAGCAGCGTAGGATTAGCGGGATACAATGAGCAGTTCTTC. It is translated as CASSVGLAGYNEQFF. This chain uses TRBV9 with TRBJ2-1; 8 bases fit TRBD2. J gave up 4 bases and V 0 bases, and 3 bases lay outside the gene matches. The CDR3 spans 15 residues. The germline V gene has CDR1 SGDLS and CDR2 YYNGEE.

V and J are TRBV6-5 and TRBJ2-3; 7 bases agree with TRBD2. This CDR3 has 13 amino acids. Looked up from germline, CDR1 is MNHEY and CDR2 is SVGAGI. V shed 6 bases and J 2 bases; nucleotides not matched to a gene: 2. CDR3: CASRRDYTDTQYF. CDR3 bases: TGTGCCAGCAGGCGGGACTACACAGATACGCAGTATTTT.

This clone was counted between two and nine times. This CDR3 reads CASSLQGASYEQYF. The CDR3, as DNA: TGTGCCAGCAGCTTACAGGGGGCCTCCTACGAGCAGTACTTC. The chain uses TRBV5-5 and TRBJ2-7, with 9 positions matching TRBD1. This CDR3 contains 14 residues. Germline assignment: CDR1 SGHKS and CDR2 YYEKEE (reference sequence). Trimming removed 2 bases from V and 0 bases from J; junction bases left unmatched: 0. The whole variable domain, remainder taken from reference TRBV5-5 and TRBJ2-7, is DAGVTQSPTHLIKTRGQQVTLRCSPISGHKSVSWYQQVLGQGPQFIFQYYEKEERGRGNFPDRFSARQFPNYSSELNVNALLLGDSALYLCASSLQGASYEQYFGPGTRLTVT.

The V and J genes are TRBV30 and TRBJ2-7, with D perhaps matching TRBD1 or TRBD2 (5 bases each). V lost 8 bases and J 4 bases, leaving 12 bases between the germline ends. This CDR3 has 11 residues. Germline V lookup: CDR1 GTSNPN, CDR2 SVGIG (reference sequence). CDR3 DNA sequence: TGTGCCGCCACGGGGCTTTACGAGCAGTACTTC. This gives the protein CAATGLYEQYF.

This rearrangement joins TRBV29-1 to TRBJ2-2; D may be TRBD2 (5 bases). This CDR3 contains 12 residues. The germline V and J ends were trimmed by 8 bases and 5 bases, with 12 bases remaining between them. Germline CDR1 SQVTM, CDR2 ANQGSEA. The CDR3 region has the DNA TGCAGCACCCGGGAAGTAACCGGGGAGCTGTTTTTT. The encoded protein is CSTREVTGELFF.

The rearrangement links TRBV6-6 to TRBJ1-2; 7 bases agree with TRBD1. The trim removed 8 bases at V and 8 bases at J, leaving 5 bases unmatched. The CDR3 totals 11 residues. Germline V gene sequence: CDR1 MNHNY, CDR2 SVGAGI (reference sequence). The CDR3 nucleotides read TGTGCCAGCGGCCGACAGGGCGGCTACACCTTC. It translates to CASGRQGGYTF.

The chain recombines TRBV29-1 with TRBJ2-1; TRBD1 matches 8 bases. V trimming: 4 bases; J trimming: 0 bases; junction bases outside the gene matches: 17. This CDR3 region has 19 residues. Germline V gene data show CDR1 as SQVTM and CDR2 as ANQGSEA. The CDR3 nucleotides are TGCAGCGTTGCCCCCAGGGGGACAGGCGGAGGTCCCTCCTACAATGAGCAGTTCTTC. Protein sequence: CSVAPRGTGGGPSYNEQFF.